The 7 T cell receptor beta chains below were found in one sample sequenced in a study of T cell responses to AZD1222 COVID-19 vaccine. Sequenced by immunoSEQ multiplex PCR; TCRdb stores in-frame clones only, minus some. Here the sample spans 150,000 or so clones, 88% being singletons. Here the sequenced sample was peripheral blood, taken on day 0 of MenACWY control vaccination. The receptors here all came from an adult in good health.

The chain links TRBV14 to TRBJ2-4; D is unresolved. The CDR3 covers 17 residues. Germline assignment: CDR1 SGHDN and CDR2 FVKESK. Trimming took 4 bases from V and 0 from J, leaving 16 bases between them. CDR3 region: CASSLRSTSQAKNIQYF. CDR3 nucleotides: TGTGCCAGCAGCCTACGGTCGACCAGCCAAGCCAAAAACATTCAGTACTTC.

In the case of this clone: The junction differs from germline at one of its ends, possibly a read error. DNA for the CDR3: TGTGCCAGCGGTTACAGGGCAAATCAGCCCCAGCATTTT. Its translation: CASGYRANQPQHF. The chain has TRBV6-2 or TRBV6-3 and TRBJ1-5; possible D gene TRBD1, 6 bases. Germline CDR1 reads MNHEY; CDR2 reads SVGEGT. CDR3 length equals 13 residues.

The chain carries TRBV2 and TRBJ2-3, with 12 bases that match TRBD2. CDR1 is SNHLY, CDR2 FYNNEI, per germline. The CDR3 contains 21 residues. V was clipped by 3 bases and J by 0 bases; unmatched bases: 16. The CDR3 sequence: CASSDNLSELAGGTSTDTQYF. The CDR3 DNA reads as TGTGCCAGCAGTGATAACCTCTCCGAACTAGCGGGGGGAACTAGCACAGATACGCAGTATTTT.

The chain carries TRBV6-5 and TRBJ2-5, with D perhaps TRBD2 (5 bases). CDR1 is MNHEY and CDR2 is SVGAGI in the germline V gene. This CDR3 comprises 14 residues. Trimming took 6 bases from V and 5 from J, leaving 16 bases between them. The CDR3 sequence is CASRPLGSRETQYF. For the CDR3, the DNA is TGTGCCAGCAGACCCCTGGGGAGTAGGGAGACCCAGTACTTC.

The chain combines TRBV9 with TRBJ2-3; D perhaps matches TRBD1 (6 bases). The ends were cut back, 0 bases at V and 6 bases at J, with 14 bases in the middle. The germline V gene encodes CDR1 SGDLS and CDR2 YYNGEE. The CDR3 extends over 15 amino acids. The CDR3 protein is CASSVGSDRHDTQYF. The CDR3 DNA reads TGTGCCAGCAGCGTAGGGTCGGACAGACATGATACGCAGTATTTT. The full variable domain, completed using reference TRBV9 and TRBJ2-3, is DSGVTQTPKHLITATGQRVTLRCSPRSGDLSVYWYQQSLDQGLQFLIQYYNGEERAKGNILERFSAQQFPDLHSELNLSSLELGDSALYFCASSVGSDRHDTQYFGPGTRLTVL.

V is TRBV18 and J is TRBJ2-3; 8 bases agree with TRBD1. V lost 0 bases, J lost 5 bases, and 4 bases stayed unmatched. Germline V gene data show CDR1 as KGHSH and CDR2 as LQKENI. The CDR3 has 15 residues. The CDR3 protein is CASSPPPGGKDTQYF. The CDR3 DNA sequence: TGTGCCAGCTCACCACCACCAGGGGGCAAAGATACGCAGTATTTT.

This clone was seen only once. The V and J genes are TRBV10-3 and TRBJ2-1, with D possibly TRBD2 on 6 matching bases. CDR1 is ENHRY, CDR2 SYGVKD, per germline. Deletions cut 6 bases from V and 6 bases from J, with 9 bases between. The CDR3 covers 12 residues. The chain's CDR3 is CAISRDFNEQFF. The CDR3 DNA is TGTGCCATCAGCCGGGACTTCAATGAGCAGTTCTTC.